The rows below give T cell receptor beta chains drawn from one sample of a study of cytomegalovirus exposure and HLA in healthy donors. Assay used: immunoSEQ multiplex PCR; TCRdb lists only in-frame clones, some missing. The sample lists 60,000 to 85,000 clones, about 84% occurring once. The sequenced sample was PBMCs. The receptors stem from a man between 40 and 49 years old in good health and CMV-seronegative. CDR3s include the opening cysteine and the closing phenylalanine or tryptophan. Each record gives: D gene, J gene, clone size, V gene, CDR3 protein. D genes are given only for firm matches. Clone size is not always given. Where it is, it says once, few, many or a class for expanded clones.

- | TRBJ2-7 | - | TRBV7-9 | CASSLGLGYEQYF
TRBD1 | TRBJ1-2 | - | TRBV7-2 | CASSPGQGTYGYTF
- | TRBJ1-5 | - | TRBV28 | CASTTGIFHQPQHF
- | TRBJ1-4 | - | TRBV21-1 | CASSKGGEWGTNEKLFF
- | TRBJ1-2 | few | TRBV7-9 | CASSSSSTGVYGYTF
TRBD2 | TRBJ2-1 | - | TRBV7-3 | CASSPTGLAGKNEQFF
- | TRBJ1-5 | - | TRBV7-9 | CASSLGVRGNQPQHF
TRBD1 | TRBJ2-5 | - | TRBV18 | CASPTGGRETQYF
- | TRBJ1-1 | - | TRBV7-9 | CASSLIRGSTEAFF
TRBD2 | TRBJ2-3 | few | TRBV4-2 | CASSQDRGGGTDTQYF
TRBD1 | TRBJ1-6 | - | TRBV23-1 | CASKSGGRQGLFCSPLHF
- | TRBJ2-3 | - | TRBV6-6 | CASSYGRADTQYF
- | TRBJ2-1 | once | TRBV19 | CASSQFGGASYNEQFF
- | TRBJ1-3 | - | TRBV7-3 | CASSRTSGGNTIYF
- | TRBJ1-1 | - | TRBV9 | CASSVGGQTTEAFF
TRBD1 | TRBJ1-2 | - | TRBV7-2 | CASSLEGQGRGYGYTF
- | TRBJ1-1 | - | TRBV4-1 | CASSPTGTLNTEAFF
TRBD2 | TRBJ2-7 | - | TRBV5-1 | CASSLGLEPYEQYF
TRBD2 | TRBJ2-3 | - | TRBV5-4 | CASSSRTSGADTQYF
TRBD1 | TRBJ1-1 | few | TRBV29-1 | CSVGTGGREAFF
- | - | - | TRBV7-3 | CASSLMGATYEQYF
TRBD1 | TRBJ2-2 | - | TRBV7-2 | CASSSSGTGGTGELFF
TRBD2 | TRBJ2-7 | - | TRBV2 | CASSASGPGEQYF
TRBD1 | TRBJ1-1 | - | TRBV7-2 | CASSLLGQGTSEAFF
TRBD1 | TRBJ1-1 | - | TRBV7-2 | CASSWTGKDTEAFF
- | TRBJ2-7 | - | TRBV27 | CASSLGGQTYEQYF
- | TRBJ1-2 | - | TRBV5-6 | CASRWGENYGYTF
- | TRBJ1-2 | - | TRBV5-1 | CASSLVQGDYDYTF
- | TRBJ2-1 | - | TRBV6-6 | CASSYSMYQFEQFF
- | TRBJ2-5 | once | TRBV7-2 | CATGKETQYF
TRBD1 | TRBJ1-1 | - | TRBV7-6 | CASSLRDRVAEAFF
TRBD1 | TRBJ1-5 | few | TRBV6-1 | CASRRTGGSQPQHF
TRBD1 | TRBJ1-3 | - | TRBV7-2 | CASSRGTGDGNTIYF
TRBD1 | TRBJ1-1 | - | TRBV5-1 | CASSFTGDTEAFF
TRBD2 | TRBJ2-7 | - | TRBV9 | CASSLYHSGVDEQYF
- | TRBJ1-1 | - | TRBV9 | CASSRDTEAFF
- | TRBJ2-7 | - | TRBV7-9 | CSSSQDGGRIVEQYF
- | TRBJ2-5 | few | TRBV4-1 | CASSYTSSQETQYF
- | TRBJ2-2 | once | TRBV10-2 | CASIPQLAGISGELFF
- | TRBJ1-2 | once | TRBV4-3 | CASSQVPGRRAF
TRBD1 | TRBJ1-1 | - | TRBV19 | CAPTGGKTEAFF
- | TRBJ1-5 | - | TRBV5-1 | CASSLLSGSNQPQHF
- | TRBJ2-7 | few | TRBV19 | CASSMTGMSSYEQYF
- | TRBJ2-5 | once | TRBV7-2 | CASSLWGPSQETQYF
TRBD1 | TRBJ2-7 | - | TRBV20-1 | CSGRQGYEQYF
- | TRBJ2-3 | few | TRBV9 | CASSGPGDTDTQYF
- | TRBJ1-1 | few | TRBV7-3 | CASSASGGDTEAFF
- | TRBJ1-2 | - | TRBV15 | CATSRDRGTNYGYTF
TRBD1 | TRBJ1-5 | - | TRBV7-9 | CASSSTRTGGTSNQPQHF
TRBD1 | TRBJ1-1 | - | TRBV5-6 | CASSQGQAWFVAFF
TRBD1 | TRBJ1-3 | - | TRBV6-5 | CASRQTGAGNTIYF
TRBD1 | TRBJ1-6 | - | TRBV2 | CASNGQGAWSPLHF
- | TRBJ2-5 | - | TRBV30 | CAWGTGTTETQYF
- | TRBJ2-7 | - | TRBV4-2 | CASSQGLSARREQYF
TRBD1 | TRBJ1-1 | - | TRBV5-4 | CASSPTGGNTEAFF
TRBD1 | TRBJ1-2 | - | TRBV5-1 | CASSFGDRVDYGYTF
- | TRBJ2-5 | - | TRBV7-6 | CASSVATSGVGRQETQYF
- | TRBJ2-2 | - | TRBV30 | CAWSVRGHGELFF
- | TRBJ1-2 | - | TRBV6-5 | CASTPGHNYGYTF